Below are 29 T cell receptor beta chains sequenced from a single sample in a study of technical replicates of blood from a handful of donors. TCRdb keeps only in-frame clones here, not all; method: immunoSEQ multiplex PCR. The sample lists roughly 64,000 clones, approximately 86% seen once, with around 5.1% in the top ten. The source material was PBMCs. These receptors came from a human donor in good health. Some clones in this sample may be carry-over from other donors' samples.

The chain couples TRBV25-1 to TRBJ2-7, with 9 nucleotides matching TRBD2. CDR3 length: 14 residues. V was clipped by 3 bases and J by 3 bases; unmatched bases: 3. The V gene's germline CDR1 is MGHDK and CDR2 SYGVNS. This chain's CDR3 is CASSDMTSGYEQYF. The CDR3 region has the DNA TGTGCCAGCAGTGATATGACTAGCGGCTACGAGCAGTACTTC.

The gene calls are TRBV7-2 and TRBJ2-5, with D possibly matching TRBD2 (5 bases). Germline CDR1 is SGHTA and CDR2 is FQGNSA. The CDR3 consists of 12 residues. V lost 0 bases to trimming and J lost 14 bases, with 13 bases between them. CDR3 in amino acids: CASSLAPGNPYF. The CDR3 nucleotides read TGTGCCAGCAGCTTAGCGCCGGGAAATCCCTACTTC.

The J gene is TRBJ1-4, the V gene TRBV11-1; possible D gene TRBD1, 6 bases. Germline-derived CDR1 and CDR2 are SGHAT and FQDESV (reference sequence). V lost 2 bases, J lost 3 bases, and 10 bases lay in between. The CDR3 is made up of 15 amino acids. CDR3 coding DNA: TGTGCCAGCAGCTTACAAGGGGGAGCTAATGAAAAACTGTTTTTT. This encodes CASSLQGGANEKLFF. Looking up the rest from reference TRBV11-1 and TRBJ1-4 gives the full variable domain: EAEVAQSPRYKITEKSQAVAFWCDPISGHATLYWYRQILGQGPELLVQFQDESVVDDSQLPKDRFSAERLKGVDSTLKIQPAELGDSAMYLCASSLQGGANEKLFFGSGTQLSVL.

This chain links TRBV5-1 with TRBJ1-1; D is perhaps TRBD1 (6 bases). Trimming removed 3 bases from V and 1 base from J, with 7 bases in between. The CDR3 sequence is 13 residues long. The germline gives CDR1 SGHRS, CDR2 YFSETQ. The CDR3 loop is CASSWGQNTEAFF. CDR3 sequence (DNA): TGCGCCAGCAGCTGGGGACAGAACACTGAAGCTTTCTTT.

The V and J genes are TRBV18 and TRBJ1-2; 7 bases match TRBD1. V was clipped by 1 base and J by 6 bases; unmatched bases: 2. CDR3 length: 13 residues. Germline V gives CDR1 KGHSH, CDR2 LQKENI. The CDR3 loop reads CASSPLDRDGYTF. The CDR3 nucleotides are TGTGCCAGCTCACCACTTGACAGGGATGGCTACACCTTC.

The J gene is TRBJ2-5, the V gene TRBV5-4; no clear D. The CDR3 loop spans 12 amino acids. Germline CDR1 is SGHNT and CDR2 is YYREEE (reference sequence). V was trimmed by 4 bases and J by 7 bases, leaving 11 bases between them. CDR3 nucleotide sequence: TGTGCCAGCAGCCCGGTGACGGGGACCCAGTACTTC. It codes for CASSPVTGTQYF.

J is TRBJ2-3 and V is TRBV4-3; 9 nucleotides match TRBD2. V trimming: 3 bases; J trimming: 4 bases; junction bases outside the gene matches: 5. CDR1 and CDR2 (germline): LGHNA, YSLEER. CDR3 length equals 15 residues. The CDR3 DNA reads TGCGCCAGCAGCCATTTGCGGGGGGGACCAGATACGCAGTATTTT. It is translated as CASSHLRGGPDTQYF.

For the CDR3, the DNA is TGTGCCAGCAGCTTGATCGGACAGGGGGCTGGCTACACCTTC. Its protein product is CASSLIGQGAGYTF. The chain carries TRBV7-9 and TRBJ1-2, with 11 bases lining up with TRBD1. V gave up 3 bases and J gave up 7 bases; unmatched junction bases: 4. Per germline, CDR1 SEHNR and CDR2 FQNEAQ (reference sequence). The CDR3 runs to 14 residues.

J is TRBJ2-7 and V is TRBV30; the match to TRBD1 covers 7 bases. Germline CDR1 reads GTSNPN; CDR2 reads SVGIG (reference sequence). Losses at the gene ends were 5 bases for V and 3 bases for J; bases not matched to a gene: 13. This CDR3 is built from 15 residues. The CDR3 loop reads CAWSRGTPQVYEQYF. In DNA, the CDR3 is TGTGCCTGGTCCAGGGGGACCCCACAGGTCTACGAGCAGTACTTC.

This chain links TRBV6-1 with TRBJ2-3; the match to TRBD2 covers 10 bases. Germline CDR1 reads MNHNS; CDR2 reads SASEGT. J lost 1 base, V lost 6 bases, and 4 bases had no gene match. The CDR3 has 15 residues. The CDR3 loop reads CASRAGTSGTDTQYF. In DNA, the CDR3 is TGTGCCAGCAGAGCCGGGACTAGCGGCACAGATACGCAGTATTTT.

This chain joins TRBV7-8 and TRBJ2-5; D ambiguous. The germline V and J ends were trimmed by 0 bases and 5 bases, with 19 bases remaining between them. There are 17 residues in the CDR3. Germline-derived CDR1 and CDR2 are SGHVS and FQNEAQ. The CDR3 bases are TGTGCCAGCAGCTTAGCGATGGCTAGGCGGCGGTGGGAGACCCAGTACTTC. Translating gives CASSLAMARRRWETQYF.

This chain connects TRBV7-8 to TRBJ1-2, with 7 bases aligning to TRBD1. The CDR3 has 19 residues. The germline CDR1 and CDR2 sequences are SGHVS and FQNEAQ. With V trimmed by 0 bases and J by 1 base, 14 bases remained unmatched. The CDR3 nucleotides are TGTGCCAGCAGCTTAGCGTTGGTGTGGGGGGACAGAAGTAACTATGGCTACACCTTC. Amino acids: CASSLALVWGDRSNYGYTF. Filled out from reference TRBV7-8 and TRBJ1-2, the complete variable domain reads GAGVSQSPRYKVAKRGQDVALRCDPISGHVSLFWYQQALGQGPEFLTYFQNEAQLDKSGLPSDRFFAERPEGSVSTLKIQRTQQEDSAVYLCASSLALVWGDRSNYGYTFGSGTRLTVV.

The V and J genes are TRBV6-6 and TRBJ1-4; D may be TRBD1 (5 bases). CDR1 and CDR2 from the germline V gene are MNHNY and SVGAGI (reference sequence). V gave up 5 bases and J gave up 1 base, with 8 bases separating them. The CDR3 is 14 amino acids. The CDR3 sequence: CASSRRGTNEKLFF. The CDR3 nucleotides read TGTGCCAGCAGTCGGAGGGGAACTAATGAAAAACTGTTTTTT.

CDR3 coding DNA: TGTGCCATCAGTGAGGGGGCCAGTGGCTACACCTTC. Its protein product is CAISEGASGYTF. The gene calls are TRBV10-3 and TRBJ1-2; a weak D match, TRBD1 (5 bases). Germline CDR1 and CDR2: ENHRY and SYGVKD. V lost 2 bases, J lost 7 bases, and 8 bases lay in between. The CDR3 contains 12 residues.

The J gene is TRBJ1-1, the V gene TRBV7-9, with D possibly TRBD1 on 5 matching bases. The CDR3 sequence is 18 residues long. Germline CDR1 is SEHNR and CDR2 is FQNEAQ (reference sequence). V was pared by 4 bases and J by 0 bases, with 21 bases between. The CDR3 DNA sequence: TGTGCCAGCAGCTCCCCCCGGGGGGGAGGTGGGATGAACACTGAAGCTTTCTTT. Its translation: CASSSPRGGGGMNTEAFF.

The gene calls are TRBV4-3 and TRBJ2-3; D call uncertain. The germline V gene has CDR1 LGHNA and CDR2 YSLEER. The germline V and J ends were trimmed by 0 bases and 4 bases, with 5 bases remaining between them. The CDR3 consists of 13 residues. In DNA form, the CDR3 reads TGCGCCAGCAGCCAAGAGAGGCCAGATACGCAGTATTTT. Protein sequence: CASSQERPDTQYF.

The chain links TRBV19 to TRBJ2-7; 7 bases align to TRBD2. Germline assignment: CDR1 LNHDA and CDR2 SQIVND (reference sequence). This CDR3 region has 15 residues. The junction had 8 bases not matched to a gene; V was cut back by 4 bases and J by 2 bases. The CDR3 DNA follows: TGTGCCAGTAGTACTTCCGGGGGGTCCGCCTACGAGCAGTACTTC. As protein: CASSTSGGSAYEQYF. Looking up the rest from reference TRBV19 and TRBJ2-7 gives the full variable domain: DGGITQSPKYLFRKEGQNVTLSCEQNLNHDAMYWYRQDPGQGLRLIYYSQIVNDFQKGDIAEGYSVSREKKESFPLTVTSAQKNPTAFYLCASSTSGGSAYEQYFGPGTRLTVT.

V is TRBV4-2 and J is TRBJ1-2; maybe TRBD1 (6 bases). The CDR3 totals 15 residues. From germline, CDR1 is LGHNA and CDR2 YNFKEQ. Trimming took off 4 bases at V and 4 bases at J, with 16 bases between the two ends. CDR3 DNA sequence: TGTGCCAGCAGCCCGGCCGAGGACAGCGCCTATGGCTACACCTTC. This encodes CASSPAEDSAYGYTF.

This chain uses TRBV13 with TRBJ2-3; D is perhaps TRBD1 (6 bases). The germline V gene has CDR1 PRHDT and CDR2 FYEKMQ (reference sequence). The CDR3 contains 13 residues. The ends were cut back, 3 bases at V and 12 bases at J, with 16 bases in the middle. CDR3 region: CASSFGQPRSQYF. The CDR3 coding sequence is TGTGCCAGCAGCTTCGGACAGCCACGTTCCCAGTATTTT. The entire variable domain, with the rest obtained from reference TRBV13 and TRBJ2-3, is as follows: AAGVIQSPRHLIKEKRETATLKCYPIPRHDTVYWYQQGPGQDPQFLISFYEKMQSDKGSIPDRFSAQQFSDYHSELNMSSLELGDSALYFCASSFGQPRSQYFGPGTRLTVL.

The V gene is TRBV29-1, the J gene TRBJ1-1, with D possibly TRBD1 on 5 matching bases. This CDR3 comprises 12 residues. Germline V gives CDR1 SQVTM, CDR2 ANQGSEA. Trimming pared 4 bases from V and 2 bases from J, leaving 8 bases between. Here the CDR3 reads CSVAQGNTEAFF. As DNA, the CDR3 is TGCAGCGTTGCCCAGGGAAACACTGAAGCTTTCTTT.

The chain recombines TRBV7-9 with TRBJ1-1; TRBD1 is a possible D gene (5 bases). The germline gives CDR1 SEHNR, CDR2 FQNEAQ (reference sequence). The CDR3 covers 14 residues. Trimming pared 1 base from V and 3 bases from J, leaving 9 bases between. The CDR3 loop is CASSLEGLDTEAFF. The CDR3 nucleotides are TGTGCCAGCAGCTTAGAGGGGTTGGACACTGAAGCTTTCTTT.

This sequence joins TRBV5-6 and TRBJ1-2; D might be TRBD1 (5 bases). Trimming took off 4 bases at V and 8 bases at J, with 12 bases between the two ends. The germline V gene encodes CDR1 SGHDT and CDR2 YYEEEE. The CDR3 totals 12 residues. The CDR3 nucleotides are TGTGCCAGCAGCAGTAGGGGTAGGGGCTACACCTTC. Protein: CASSSRGRGYTF.

The CDR3 sequence is CASSRGGGTDTQYF. CDR3 DNA sequence: TGCGCCAGCAGCCGAGGAGGGGGCACAGATACGCAGTATTTT. The V call is TRBV4-3, the J call TRBJ2-3; D perhaps matches TRBD2 (6 bases). Between the trimmed V and J ends, which lost 4 bases and 1 base, there was a span of 9 bases. The CDR3 runs 14 residues. Germline loops: CDR1 LGHNA, CDR2 YSLEER.

The chain recombines TRBV27 with TRBJ2-1; 9 bases are a match to TRBD2. Per the germline V gene, CDR1 is MNHEY and CDR2 is SMNVEV (reference sequence). The trim removed 7 bases at V and 4 bases at J, leaving 5 bases unmatched. The CDR3 runs 14 residues. In DNA, the CDR3 is TGTGCCAGCATGGAGCGGGGGGTATACAATGAGCAGTTCTTC. This gives the protein CASMERGVYNEQFF.

The V call is TRBV2, the J call TRBJ2-1, with 11 bases aligning to TRBD2. V trimming: 7 bases; J trimming: 0 bases; junction bases outside the gene matches: 14. The germline CDR1 and CDR2 sequences are SNHLY and FYNNEI. This CDR3 is 19 amino acids long. CDR3 amino acids: CASTQRGLAGGISYNEQFF. Here the CDR3 DNA reads TGTGCCAGCACCCAACGCGGCCTAGCGGGAGGAATCTCCTACAATGAGCAGTTCTTC.

V gene TRBV2 combines with J gene TRBJ2-5; tentative D call: TRBD1 (6 bases). Trimming removed 6 bases from V and 10 bases from J, with 21 bases in between. Germline CDR1 is SNHLY and CDR2 is FYNNEI. This CDR3 has 14 amino acids. The CDR3: CASRSGTSLGGQYF. DNA of the CDR3: TGTGCCAGCAGATCCGGGACATCACTTGGCGGCCAGTACTTC.

A single count supports this clone. The chain links TRBV18 to TRBJ1-2; weak D call: TRBD1 (5 bases). CDR3 size: 16 residues. CDR1 is KGHSH and CDR2 is LQKENI in the germline V gene. V dropped 3 bases and J dropped 3 bases, with 17 bases sitting between them. CDR3 in amino acids: CASSPRTTGGDYGYTF. The CDR3 nucleotides are TGTGCCAGCTCACCCCGAACTACCGGAGGGGACTATGGCTACACCTTC.

The CDR3 loop reads CASSPKGGNTEAFF. DNA of the CDR3: TGTGCCAGCAGTCCCAAGGGAGGGAACACTGAAGCTTTCTTT. The V gene is TRBV7-9, the J gene TRBJ1-1; no clear D gene. The germline V and J ends were trimmed by 6 bases and 1 base, with 12 bases remaining between them. The length of the CDR3 is 14 residues. Germline CDR1 and CDR2: SEHNR and FQNEAQ (reference sequence).

This rearrangement joins TRBV7-2 to TRBJ1-1, with D possibly being TRBD1 (6 bases). CDR1 and CDR2 from the germline V gene are SGHTA and FQGNSA. This CDR3 is built from 13 residues. Deletions cut 5 bases from V and 6 bases from J, with 13 bases between. The CDR3 loop is CASSKTGHSEAFF. The CDR3 DNA reads TGTGCCAGCAGCAAAACAGGGCACTCTGAAGCTTTCTTT.